Following are 21 T cell receptor beta chains from one sample sequenced in a study of cytomegalovirus exposure and HLA in healthy donors. The PCR used 60 Vbeta and 13 Jbeta primers. Assay: immunoSEQ multiplex PCR; the TCRdb copy retains only in-frame clones and omits some. The table includes 60,000 to 70,000 clones, about 61% detected once. Material: PBMCs. Receptor source: a woman aged 45-65 years in good health and CMV-seronegative.

A single count supports this clone. The junction differs from germline at one of its ends, possibly a read error. This chain joins TRBV7-7 and TRBJ2-5, with TRBD1 matching over 7 bases. Germline values: CDR1 SSHAT, CDR2 FNYEAQ (reference sequence). The CDR3 is made up of 13 amino acids. CDR3 loop: CASSPGGWETQYF. For the CDR3, the DNA is TGTGCTAGCAGCCCAGGGGGTTGGGAGACCCAGTACTTC.

V gene TRBV5-1 combines with J gene TRBJ2-1; 9 bases align to TRBD1. The V and J ends lost 3 bases and 7 bases, in that order; junction bases with no gene match: 5. CDR3 length equals 14 residues. Germline V gives CDR1 SGHRS, CDR2 YFSETQ. Here the CDR3 DNA reads TGCGCCAGCAGCTCGGGCGGACAGGGGAATGAGCAGTTCTTC. This translates into CASSSGGQGNEQFF.

This clone has just a few counts. This chain connects TRBV6-1 to TRBJ2-5; TRBD2 aligns across 11 bases. Germline V gene sequence: CDR1 MNHNS, CDR2 SASEGT. With V trimmed by 1 base and J by 6 bases, 7 bases remained unmatched. The CDR3 loop spans 16 amino acids. The CDR3 sequence: CASSEGGSGRAKTQYF. CDR3 coding DNA: TGTGCCAGCAGTGAAGGGGGTAGCGGGAGGGCCAAGACCCAGTACTTC.

There are a few counts of this clone. This sequence joins TRBV7-2 and TRBJ1-1; D ambiguous. The CDR3 sequence is 14 residues long. Germline loops: CDR1 SGHTA, CDR2 FQGNSA. The V end was cut by 4 bases, the J end by 0 bases, with 9 bases between. The CDR3 nucleotides read TGTGCCAGCAGCTCACAGAGCATGAACACTGAAGCTTTCTTT. Amino acids: CASSSQSMNTEAFF.

The rearrangement uses TRBV28 and TRBJ1-2; possibly TRBD1 for D (6 bases). Trimming cost V 6 bases and J 4 bases, with 21 bases left between them. The germline CDR1 and CDR2 sequences are MDHEN and SYDVKM. This CDR3 region has 16 residues. The CDR3 nucleotides read TGTGCCAGCAGAATGGGGGGGACATCGGAAATCTATGGCTACACCTTC. This encodes CASRMGGTSEIYGYTF.

The V call is TRBV5-4, the J call TRBJ2-2; 9 bases fit TRBD2. With V trimmed by 3 bases and J by 3 bases, 3 bases remained unmatched. This CDR3 has 15 residues. Germline lookup yields CDR1 SGHNT and CDR2 YYREEE (reference sequence). The CDR3 nucleotides read TGTGCCAGCAGCTCGGGACTAGCCTACACCGGGGAGCTGTTTTTT. Protein: CASSSGLAYTGELFF.

The DNA of the CDR3 is TGCGCCAGCAGCTCGACAGGGGCCCCCTCCACTGAAGCTTTCTTT. Protein: CASSSTGAPSTEAFF. The rearrangement joins TRBV5-1 to TRBJ1-1, with 8 nucleotides matching TRBD1. Germline V lookup: CDR1 SGHRS, CDR2 YFSETQ. The CDR3 length is 15 residues. V lost 3 bases and J lost 4; bases outside the gene matches: 8.

The DNA of the CDR3 is TGTGCCAGCAGCCGACCCCCAGGCGTGGCCTTCGAGCAGTACTTC. This codes for CASSRPPGVAFEQYF. J is TRBJ2-7 and V is TRBV28; D not resolved. V gave up 6 bases and J gave up 6 bases, with 21 bases separating them. Germline CDR1 and CDR2: MDHEN and SYDVKM. This CDR3 has 15 residues.

This clone was counted a few times. The V call is TRBV29-1, the J call TRBJ1-2, with 12 bases aligning to TRBD1. The CDR3 loop spans 14 amino acids. The germline gives CDR1 SQVTM, CDR2 ANQGSEA. Trimming cost V 6 bases and J 4 bases; bases outside gene matches: 6. The CDR3, as DNA: TGCAGCGTCGCTGGGACAGGGGGCAGCTATGGCTACACCTTC. Its protein is CSVAGTGGSYGYTF. Combining the CDR3 with reference TRBV29-1 and TRBJ1-2 gives the whole variable domain SAVISQKPSRDICQRGTSLTIQCQVDSQVTMMFWYRQQPGQSLTLIATANQGSEATYESGFVIDKFPISRPNLTFSTLTVSNMSPEDSSIYLCSVAGTGGSYGYTFGSGTRLTVV.

The rearrangement uses TRBV18 and TRBJ1-4, with a possible D match to TRBD1 (6 bases). This CDR3 has 14 residues. V was pared by 6 bases and J by 8 bases, with 16 bases between. Germline V gene data show CDR1 as KGHSH and CDR2 as LQKENI. CDR3 nucleotides: TGTGCCAGCTCGAGCCCAGGGGTCCAGGAAAAACTGTTTTTT. It is translated as CASSSPGVQEKLFF.

V gene TRBV5-1 combines with J gene TRBJ1-1; no reliable D call. The germline V and J ends were trimmed by 4 bases and 2 bases, with 15 bases remaining between them. CDR1 and CDR2 from the germline V gene are SGHRS and YFSETQ. The CDR3 runs to 15 residues. The CDR3 DNA sequence: TGCGCCAGCAGCACAAACGGACTGACTAACACTGAAGCTTTCTTT. It specifies CASSTNGLTNTEAFF.

The chain carries TRBV5-1 and TRBJ1-5; D ambiguous. The CDR3 is 14 amino acids. The germline V gene encodes CDR1 SGHRS and CDR2 YFSETQ. The ends were cut back, 3 bases at V and 0 bases at J, with 7 bases in the middle. The CDR3 bases are TGCGCCAGCAGCTCCGGTTATAGCAATCAGCCCCAGCATTTT. Its translation is CASSSGYSNQPQHF. Filled out from reference TRBV5-1 and TRBJ1-5, the complete variable domain reads KAGVTQTPRYLIKTRGQQVTLSCSPISGHRSVSWYQQTPGQGLQFLFEYFSETQRNKGNFPGRFSGRQFSNSRSEMNVSTLELGDSALYLCASSSGYSNQPQHFGDGTRLSIL.

The chain is built from TRBV7-2 and TRBJ2-5; 12 nucleotides align to TRBD2. The CDR3 sequence is 16 residues long. Germline lookup yields CDR1 SGHTA and CDR2 FQGNSA. V was pared by 5 bases and J by 4 bases, with 8 bases of the junction left unmatched. In DNA form, the CDR3 reads TGTGCCAGCAGCCCCCGACTAGCGGGAGCAGGAGAGACCCAGTACTTC. Protein: CASSPRLAGAGETQYF.

The chain has TRBV5-1 and TRBJ1-2, with 7 bases lining up with TRBD1. CDR1 is SGHRS and CDR2 is YFSETQ in the germline V gene. This CDR3 contains 15 residues. V shed 0 bases and J 7 bases; nucleotides not matched to a gene: 9. CDR3 in amino acids: CASSLDYTGEGGYTF. The DNA of the CDR3 is TGCGCCAGCAGCTTGGACTATACAGGGGAAGGTGGCTACACCTTC. Variable domain in full (rest from reference TRBV5-1 and TRBJ1-2): KAGVTQTPRYLIKTRGQQVTLSCSPISGHRSVSWYQQTPGQGLQFLFEYFSETQRNKGNFPGRFSGRQFSNSRSEMNVSTLELGDSALYLCASSLDYTGEGGYTFGSGTRLTVV.

This clone turned up a few times. V gene TRBV10-3 combines with J gene TRBJ2-5, with TRBD2 as a possible D gene (6 bases). The CDR3 is 17 amino acids. Trimming took off 0 bases at V and 5 bases at J, with 19 bases between the two ends. The germline CDR1 and CDR2 sequences are ENHRY and SYGVKD. In nucleotides, the CDR3 is TGTGCCATCAGTGAGTCGTCGGGACTCAACGAGGTGGAGACCCAGTACTTC. It yields the protein CAISESSGLNEVETQYF.

This chain links TRBV28 with TRBJ1-2; perhaps TRBD1 as D (6 bases). Germline CDR1 and CDR2: MDHEN and SYDVKM. V gave up 6 bases and J gave up 8 bases, with 13 bases separating them. CDR3 length: 12 residues. CDR3 sequence (DNA): TGTGCCAGCAGCATAAACAGGGCCGGCTACACCTTC. This sequence encodes CASSINRAGYTF.

The chain couples TRBV7-9 to TRBJ1-1, with 7 bases fitting TRBD1. Germline CDR1 and CDR2: SEHNR and FQNEAQ (reference sequence). This CDR3 is built from 15 residues. Trimming cost V 4 bases and J 1 base; bases outside gene matches: 6. The CDR3 sequence is CASSSSGTANTEAFF. CDR3 bases: TGTGCCAGCAGCTCCTCAGGGACAGCGAACACTGAAGCTTTCTTT.

The chain employs TRBV4-3 and TRBJ2-1; 12 bases match TRBD2. CDR1 and CDR2 (germline): LGHNA, YSLEER. With V trimmed by 1 base and J by 0 bases, 10 bases remained unmatched. The CDR3 runs to 20 residues. CDR3: CASSQGSRTSGKSSYNEQFF. The CDR3 nucleotides read TGCGCCAGCAGCCAAGGTTCAAGGACTAGCGGGAAGAGCTCCTACAATGAGCAGTTCTTC.

The genes are TRBV7-9 and TRBJ2-2, with D uncertain. V lost 8 bases, J lost 0 bases, and 10 bases lay in between. This CDR3 comprises 14 residues. Per the germline V gene, CDR1 is SEHNR and CDR2 is FQNEAQ (reference sequence). CDR3 DNA sequence: TGTGCCAGCCCCCAGGCCACGAACACCGGGGAGCTGTTTTTT. This gives the protein CASPQATNTGELFF.

The rearrangement links TRBV19 to TRBJ1-1; 8 bases agree with TRBD1. The J segment lost 3 bases and the V segment lost 3 bases, leaving 3 bases of the junction unmatched. Germline assignment: CDR1 LNHDA and CDR2 SQIVND (reference sequence). The CDR3 has 14 residues. CDR3 loop: CASSIDRGDTEAFF. The CDR3 bases are TGTGCCAGTAGTATCGACAGGGGCGACACTGAAGCTTTCTTT.

J is TRBJ1-2 and V is TRBV14; TRBD1 might be the D (5 bases). Per germline, CDR1 SGHDN and CDR2 FVKESK. CDR3 size: 15 residues. V was cut by 1 base and J by 4 bases, with 13 bases left in between. The CDR3 nucleotides read TGTGCCAGCAGCCAAGGGGCTCTAAGGGGCTATGGCTACACCTTC. This sequence encodes CASSQGALRGYGYTF.